Each of the 6 T cell receptor beta chains below was sequenced from the same sample in a study of human T cells and chemical hapten exposure. As to time point: patch test 3, about 24 weeks after DPC sensitization. Treatment specified: therapeutic diphenylcyclopropenone sensitization with weekly scalp DPC. Each CDR3 protein gets one entry after TCRdb re-called the RACE reads with MiXCR. The sample has about 160,000 distinct CDR3 sequences; around 30% are singletons. Material: whole blood, obtained in connection with sensitization to the hapten diphenylcyclopropenone (DPC). These receptors all stem from a woman aged 18 to 35 with alopecia areata. Some clones in this sample may be carry-over from other donors' samples.

In this sample, this clonotype turned up a few times. The chain links TRBV28 to TRBJ1-1; TRBD1 matches 7 bases. The ends lost 2 bases at V and 5 bases at J; junction bases unmatched: 8. This CDR3 comprises 15 residues. Germline-derived CDR1 and CDR2 are MDHEN and SYDVKM. The CDR3 DNA is TGTGCCAGCAGTTTAGGAGGGGGCGGGAGGACTGAAGCTTTCTTT. It specifies CASSLGGGGRTEAFF.

The V call is TRBV7-2, the J call TRBJ2-3, with TRBD2 as a possible D gene (6 bases). This CDR3 is built from 14 residues. V lost 5 bases to trimming and J lost 2 bases, with 11 bases between them. Germline loops: CDR1 SGHTA, CDR2 FQGNSA. The DNA of the CDR3 is TGTGCCAGCAGCCTGGGACTTCCCACAGATACGCAGTATTTT. This encodes CASSLGLPTDTQYF. Variable domain in full (rest from reference TRBV7-2 and TRBJ2-3): GAGVSQSPSNKVTEKGKDVELRCDPISGHTALYWYRQSLGQGLEFLIYFQGNSAPDKSGLPSDRFSAERTGGSVSTLTIQRTQQEDSAVYLCASSLGLPTDTQYFGPGTRLTVL.

This clonotype showed up many times. The chain carries TRBV12-3 or TRBV12-4 and TRBJ1-6; no reliable D call. The V end was cut by 1 base, the J end by 9 bases, with 13 bases between. This CDR3 contains 15 residues. CDR3 bases: TGTGCCAGCAGTTTAGAAGTTTCTGGCGTTTCACCCCTCCACTTT. This translates into CASSLEVSGVSPLHF.

V and J are TRBV27 and TRBJ1-5; tentatively, D is TRBD1 (6 bases). Germline-derived CDR1 and CDR2 are MNHEY and SMNVEV (reference sequence). Trimming took 8 bases from V and 2 from J, leaving 13 bases between them. CDR3 length: 14 residues. The CDR3 DNA sequence: TGTGCCAGCCAAGGGGGTACGGGCAATCAGCCCCAGCATTTT. The encoded protein is CASQGGTGNQPQHF.

The chain carries TRBV2 and TRBJ2-7; D is ambiguous. The CDR3 length is 13 residues. V lost 2 bases, J lost 2 bases, and 7 bases lay in between. CDR1 and CDR2 (germline): SNHLY, FYNNEI. CDR3 coding DNA: TGTGCCAGCAGTGAACGGTGGGCCTACGAGCAGTACTTC. Its protein is CASSERWAYEQYF.

This clonotype was observed at least ten times. The rearrangement uses TRBV20-1 and TRBJ1-3, with D hard to call. The V and J ends lost 3 bases and 4 bases respectively, with 7 bases between them. This CDR3 region has 12 residues. CDR1 DFQATT and CDR2 SNEGSKA come from the germline V gene (reference sequence). Here the CDR3 reads CSASSPGNTIYF. CDR3 in DNA: TGCAGTGCTAGCTCACCCGGAAACACCATATATTTT.